The 24 T cell receptor beta chains below were found in one sample sequenced in a study of blood T cell repertoires in COVID-19. This table comes from immunoSEQ multiplex PCR, and its TCRdb copy is limited to in-frame clones, with some not included. The top ten hold 2.5% to 3.5% of the sample, which has fewer than 350,000 clones, 81% seen once. The sequencing sample was made of peripheral blood. All receptors derive from a woman aged 55 to 70 with active or convalescent COVID-19.

A note on this clone: This same CDR3 is encoded by further DNA sequences in the sample. This sequence joins TRBV3-1 (or the pseudogene TRBV3-2) and TRBJ1-1; D is perhaps TRBD1 (5 bases). Trimming left V 2 bases short and J 1 base short, with 5 bases between. The CDR3 totals 13 residues. Looked up from germline, CDR1 is LGHDT and CDR2 is YNNKEL (reference sequence). The CDR3 here is CASSQTGNTEAFF. CDR3 DNA: TGTGCCAGCAGCCAAACAGGGAACACTGAAGCTTTCTTT.

This chain joins TRBV11-2 and TRBJ2-4; TRBD1 agrees at 8 bases. The CDR3 runs to 14 residues. The germline V gene has CDR1 SGHAT and CDR2 FQNNGV. V lost 3 bases and J lost 8; bases outside the gene matches: 6. The CDR3 DNA reads TGTGCCAGCAGCTTGGACAGGGCGGCATACATTCAGTACTTC. Encoded protein: CASSLDRAAYIQYF.

V usage is TRBV19 and J usage is TRBJ1-1; unclear D gene. Trimming took 6 bases from V and 1 from J, leaving 6 bases between them. The CDR3 covers 12 residues. In germline, CDR1 is LNHDA, CDR2 SQIVND (reference sequence). This chain's CDR3 is CASSLRNTEAFF. The CDR3 DNA sequence: TGTGCCAGTAGCCTTAGGAACACTGAAGCTTTCTTT.

Many counts were recorded for this clone. The CDR3 here is CASSEGRTEFYGYTF. The CDR3 nucleotides read TGTGCCAGCAGTGAAGGTCGGACAGAATTCTATGGCTACACCTTC. This chain uses TRBV6-1 with TRBJ1-2; maybe TRBD1 (6 bases). CDR1 is MNHNS and CDR2 is SASEGT in the germline V gene. V lost 1 base and J 4 bases, leaving 13 bases between the germline ends. CDR3 size: 15 residues.

The chain is built from TRBV9 and TRBJ2-7, with D perhaps matching TRBD1 (6 bases). The CDR3 covers 14 residues. The germline gives CDR1 SGDLS, CDR2 YYNGEE. Trimming took off 1 base at V and 0 bases at J, with 8 bases between the two ends. In DNA form, the CDR3 reads TGTGCCAGCAGCGTATCACAGGGCTCCTACGAGCAGTACTTC. Translating gives CASSVSQGSYEQYF.

The genes are TRBV11-2 and TRBJ1-2; 8 bases are shared with TRBD1. The CDR3 is 15 amino acids. V gave up 0 bases and J gave up 3 bases; unmatched junction bases: 3. CDR1 is SGHAT, CDR2 FQNNGV, per germline. Here the CDR3 DNA reads TGTGCCAGCAGCTTAGACCCGGACAGGGACTATGGCTACACCTTC. This translates into CASSLDPDRDYGYTF.

In DNA, the CDR3 is TGTGCCAGCAGTCGGGGTTGGAATGAGCAGTTCTTC. Translation: CASSRGWNEQFF. The gene calls are TRBV12-3 or TRBV12-4 and TRBJ2-1, with D maybe TRBD2 (5 bases). This CDR3 comprises 12 residues. With 5 bases removed from V and 7 bases from J, the gap between germline ends came to 9 bases.

The chain has TRBV27 and TRBJ2-7; 13 bases line up with TRBD2. V trimming: 5 bases; J trimming: 2 bases; junction bases outside the gene matches: 12. Germline loops: CDR1 MNHEY, CDR2 SMNVEV (reference sequence). The CDR3 is 18 residues long. The CDR3 nucleotides read TGTGCCAGCAGTCTAAAGAAGTACGGACTAGCGGGGGCCTACGAGCAGTACTTC. It specifies CASSLKKYGLAGAYEQYF.

The chain joins TRBV11-2 to TRBJ1-1; D ambiguous. Germline V gene lookup returns CDR1 SGHAT and CDR2 FQNNGV. The CDR3 is made up of 13 amino acids. V lost 5 bases and J 0 bases, leaving 7 bases between the germline ends. The CDR3: CASSRTLNTEAFF. The CDR3 DNA is TGTGCCAGCAGCCGCACACTGAACACTGAAGCTTTCTTT.

This clone has only a few counts. V is TRBV7-2 and J is TRBJ1-2; D is undetermined. The V end lost 4 bases, the J end lost 4 bases, and 10 bases lay between the germline ends. The germline V gene encodes CDR1 SGHTA and CDR2 FQGNSA. This CDR3 region has 13 residues. The CDR3 region is CASSSLEGYGYTF. In DNA, the CDR3 is TGTGCCAGCAGCTCCCTGGAGGGCTATGGCTACACCTTC.

The chain is built from TRBV6-5 and TRBJ2-7, with 7 bases matching TRBD1. V was clipped by 2 bases and J by 0 bases; unmatched bases: 4. CDR1 MNHEY and CDR2 SVGAGI come from the germline V gene. This CDR3 has 15 residues. As DNA, the CDR3 is TGTGCCAGCAGTTACCAGTCAGGGGGCTCCTACGAGCAGTACTTC. Amino acids: CASSYQSGGSYEQYF.

The rearrangement uses TRBV12-3 or TRBV12-4 and TRBJ2-2; tentatively, D is TRBD2 (5 bases). Deletions cut 3 bases from V and 7 bases from J, with 9 bases between. This CDR3 is built from 13 residues. The CDR3 region is CASSFSGGGELFF. In DNA, the CDR3 is TGTGCCAGCAGTTTTTCCGGAGGCGGGGAGCTGTTTTTT.

The chain joins TRBV19 to TRBJ1-1; TRBD1 aligns across 9 bases. With 6 bases clipped from V and 1 base from J, the junction kept 6 bases outside the gene matches. The CDR3 is made up of 15 amino acids. Germline values: CDR1 LNHDA, CDR2 SQIVND (reference sequence). For the CDR3, the DNA is TGTGCCAGTAGCACTCGGACAGGGGAGAACACTGAAGCTTTCTTT. Translated: CASSTRTGENTEAFF.

V usage is TRBV4-1 and J usage is TRBJ1-2, with D possibly matching TRBD1 (6 bases). CDR3 length equals 11 residues. Germline V gives CDR1 MGHRA, CDR2 YSYEKL. CDR3 nucleotide sequence: TGCCCACGGGGCAGGGGCGGCGGCTACACCTTC. Its translation is CPRGRGGGYTF.

J is TRBJ1-2 and V is TRBV4-1; the D gene is possibly TRBD1 (6 bases). Between the trimmed V and J ends, which lost 0 bases and 8 bases, there was a span of 19 bases. CDR3 length: 16 amino acids. The germline V gene has CDR1 MGHRA and CDR2 YSYEKL. CDR3 nucleotide sequence: TGCGCCAGCAGCCAAGATCCAGGGGTGGTGGGAAGGGGCTACACCTTC. Its protein product is CASSQDPGVVGRGYTF.

This clone was seen only once. The V and J genes are TRBV6-2 or TRBV6-3 and TRBJ1-2; 8 bases align to TRBD1. CDR1 MNHEY and CDR2 SVGEGT come from the germline V gene. The CDR3 contains 15 residues. Trimming removed 4 bases from V and 0 bases from J; junction bases left unmatched: 4. The CDR3 region is CASSFRGLANYGYTF. CDR3 DNA: TGTGCCAGCAGTTTCAGGGGGCTAGCTAACTATGGCTACACCTTC.

V gene TRBV6-2 or TRBV6-3 combines with J gene TRBJ1-4; D possibly corresponds to TRBD1 (5 bases). Germline CDR1 MNHEY, CDR2 SVGEGT. Between the trimmed V and J ends, which lost 3 bases and 8 bases, there was a span of 13 bases. CDR3 size: 14 residues. CDR3 residues: CASSYGGVLEKLFF. The CDR3 nucleotides are TGTGCCAGCAGTTATGGAGGGGTTTTGGAAAAACTGTTTTTT.

This chain uses TRBV19 with TRBJ2-7; 8 bases match TRBD1. The V and J ends lost 5 bases and 6 bases, in that order; junction bases with no gene match: 12. The V gene's germline CDR1 is LNHDA and CDR2 SQIVND (reference sequence). This CDR3 has 15 residues. CDR3 sequence (DNA): TGTGCCAGTAGTTCTAGACAGGGGCGAGGGAGCGAGCAGTACTTC. Protein: CASSSRQGRGSEQYF.

The chain couples TRBV19 to TRBJ1-2; TRBD1 aligns across 7 bases. J lost 3 bases, V lost 8 bases, and 9 bases had no gene match. This CDR3 has 14 residues. Germline loops: CDR1 LNHDA, CDR2 SQIVND (reference sequence). CDR3 loop: CASYPDRIDYGYTF. CDR3 nucleotide sequence: TGTGCCAGTTACCCGGACAGGATTGACTATGGCTACACCTTC. The full variable domain, completed using reference TRBV19 and TRBJ1-2, is DGGITQSPKYLFRKEGQNVTLSCEQNLNHDAMYWYRQDPGQGLRLIYYSQIVNDFQKGDIAEGYSVSREKKESFPLTVTSAQKNPTAFYLCASYPDRIDYGYTFGSGTRLTVV.

V and J are TRBV24-1 and TRBJ2-5, with D perhaps TRBD2 (6 bases). CDR1 is KGHDR and CDR2 is SFDVKD in the germline V gene. This CDR3 comprises 13 residues. The V end lost 5 bases, the J end lost 4 bases, and 10 bases lay between the germline ends. CDR3 residues: CATSAPGGETQYF. DNA for the CDR3: TGTGCCACCAGTGCACCCGGGGGAGAGACCCAGTACTTC.

V is TRBV7-3 and J is TRBJ2-2; 8 bases fit TRBD1. This CDR3 spans 15 amino acids. V lost 5 bases, J lost 1 base, and 3 bases stayed unmatched. The germline V gene encodes CDR1 SGHTA and CDR2 FQGTGA. In DNA, the CDR3 is TGTGCCAGCAGCAATGACAGGGGGAACACCGGGGAGCTGTTTTTT. Its translation: CASSNDRGNTGELFF.

The rearrangement joins TRBV20-1 to TRBJ2-3; D gene ambiguous. The germline gives CDR1 DFQATT, CDR2 SNEGSKA (reference sequence). The CDR3 covers 11 residues. The V and J ends lost 4 bases and 6 bases respectively, with 8 bases between them. The CDR3: CSATVRDTQYF. In DNA, the CDR3 is TGCAGTGCTACAGTGAGGGATACGCAGTATTTT.

This sequence joins TRBV4-3 and TRBJ2-2; no clear D. There are 17 residues in the CDR3. V lost 0 bases to trimming and J lost 4 bases, with 15 bases between them. From germline, CDR1 is LGHNA and CDR2 YSLEER. The CDR3 region is CASSQDFQPLSTGELFF. Here the CDR3 DNA reads TGCGCCAGCAGCCAAGATTTCCAACCACTGTCCACCGGGGAGCTGTTTTTT.

This clone appeared a few times. The chain joins TRBV13 to TRBJ2-7, with unresolved D. Trimming left V 0 bases short and J 8 bases short, with 14 bases between. The CDR3 loop spans 14 amino acids. Germline CDR1 PRHDT, CDR2 FYEKMQ (reference sequence). The CDR3 DNA reads as TGTGCCAGCAGCTTAGGATTTCGCGGTGGAAAGCAGTACTTC. It codes for CASSLGFRGGKQYF.